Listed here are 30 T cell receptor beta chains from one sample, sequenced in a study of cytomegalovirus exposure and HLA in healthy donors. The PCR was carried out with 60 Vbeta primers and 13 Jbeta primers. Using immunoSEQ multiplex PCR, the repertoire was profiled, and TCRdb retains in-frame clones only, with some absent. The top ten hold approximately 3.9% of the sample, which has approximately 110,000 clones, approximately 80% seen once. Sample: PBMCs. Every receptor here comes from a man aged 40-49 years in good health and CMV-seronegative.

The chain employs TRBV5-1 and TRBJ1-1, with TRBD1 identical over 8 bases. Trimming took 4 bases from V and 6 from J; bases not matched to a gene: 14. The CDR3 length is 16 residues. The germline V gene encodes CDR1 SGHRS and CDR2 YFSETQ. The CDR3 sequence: CASSLPEGQGQPEAFF. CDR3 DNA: TGCGCCAGCAGCCTTCCAGAAGGACAGGGACAACCTGAAGCTTTCTTT.

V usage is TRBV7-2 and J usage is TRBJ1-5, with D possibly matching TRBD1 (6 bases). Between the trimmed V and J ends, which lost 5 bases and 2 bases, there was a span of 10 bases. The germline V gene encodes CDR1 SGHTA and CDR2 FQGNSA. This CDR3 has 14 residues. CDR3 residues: CASSQGYGNQPQHF. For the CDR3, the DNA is TGTGCCAGCAGCCAGGGGTATGGCAATCAGCCCCAGCATTTT.

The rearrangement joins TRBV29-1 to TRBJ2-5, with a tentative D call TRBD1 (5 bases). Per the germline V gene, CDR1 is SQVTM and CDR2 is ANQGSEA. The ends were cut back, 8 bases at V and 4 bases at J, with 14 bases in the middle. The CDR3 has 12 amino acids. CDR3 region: CSSIQGGETQYF. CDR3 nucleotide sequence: TGCAGCTCCATCCAGGGTGGAGAGACCCAGTACTTC. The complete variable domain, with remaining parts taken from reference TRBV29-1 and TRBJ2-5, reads SAVISQKPSRDICQRGTSLTIQCQVDSQVTMMFWYRQQPGQSLTLIATANQGSEATYESGFVIDKFPISRPNLTFSTLTVSNMSPEDSSIYLCSSIQGGETQYFGPGTRLLVL.

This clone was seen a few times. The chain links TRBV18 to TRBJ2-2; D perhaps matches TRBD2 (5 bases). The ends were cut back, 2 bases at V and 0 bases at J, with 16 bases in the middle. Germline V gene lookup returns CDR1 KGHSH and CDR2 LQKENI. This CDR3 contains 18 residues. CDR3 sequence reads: CASSPNRGGLSNTGELFF. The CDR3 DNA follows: TGTGCCAGCTCACCAAACCGTGGAGGACTTTCGAACACCGGGGAGCTGTTTTTT.

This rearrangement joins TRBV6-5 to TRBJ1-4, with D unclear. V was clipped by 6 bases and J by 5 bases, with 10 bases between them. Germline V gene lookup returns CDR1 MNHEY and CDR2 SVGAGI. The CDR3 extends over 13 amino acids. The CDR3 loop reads CASSPEVNEKLFF. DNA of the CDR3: TGTGCCAGCAGCCCCGAGGTGAATGAAAAACTGTTTTTT.

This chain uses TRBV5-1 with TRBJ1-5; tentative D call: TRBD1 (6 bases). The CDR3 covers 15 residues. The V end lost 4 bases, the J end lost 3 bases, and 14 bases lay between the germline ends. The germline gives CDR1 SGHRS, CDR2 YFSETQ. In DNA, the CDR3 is TGCGCCAGCAGCCAGGGGTCCTTGGACAATCAGCCCCAGCATTTT. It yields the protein CASSQGSLDNQPQHF.

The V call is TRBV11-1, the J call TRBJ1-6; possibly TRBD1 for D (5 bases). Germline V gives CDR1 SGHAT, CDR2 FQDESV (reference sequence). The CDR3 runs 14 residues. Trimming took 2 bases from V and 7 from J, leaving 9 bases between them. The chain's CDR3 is CASSLLQGNSPLHF. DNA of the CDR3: TGTGCCAGCAGCTTACTTCAGGGAAATTCACCCCTCCACTTT. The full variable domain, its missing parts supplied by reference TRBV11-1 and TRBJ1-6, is EAEVAQSPRYKITEKSQAVAFWCDPISGHATLYWYRQILGQGPELLVQFQDESVVDDSQLPKDRFSAERLKGVDSTLKIQPAELGDSAMYLCASSLLQGNSPLHFGNGTRLTVT.

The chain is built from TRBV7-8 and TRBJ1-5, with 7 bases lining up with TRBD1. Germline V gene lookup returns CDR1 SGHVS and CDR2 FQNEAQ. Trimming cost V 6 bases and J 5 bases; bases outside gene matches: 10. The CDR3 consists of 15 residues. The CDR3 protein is CASRQGSGRHQPQHF. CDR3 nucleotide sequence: TGTGCCAGCAGACAGGGGTCAGGAAGACATCAGCCCCAGCATTTT.

CDR3 in amino acids: CATSRPGTGNTEAFF. The CDR3 bases are TGTGCCACCAGCAGGCCCGGGACAGGGAACACTGAAGCTTTCTTT. The rearrangement links TRBV15 to TRBJ1-1; TRBD1 matches 8 bases. V lost 3 bases and J lost 1; bases outside the gene matches: 4. Germline CDR1 LNHNV, CDR2 YYDKDF (reference sequence). The CDR3 is 15 residues long.

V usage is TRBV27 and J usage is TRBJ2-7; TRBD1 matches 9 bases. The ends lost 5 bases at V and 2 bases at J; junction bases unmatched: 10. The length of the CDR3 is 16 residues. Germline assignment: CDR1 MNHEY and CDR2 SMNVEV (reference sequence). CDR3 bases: TGTGCCAGCAGTCCGGGGACCGGGACAGGGACCTACGAGCAGTACTTC. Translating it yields CASSPGTGTGTYEQYF.

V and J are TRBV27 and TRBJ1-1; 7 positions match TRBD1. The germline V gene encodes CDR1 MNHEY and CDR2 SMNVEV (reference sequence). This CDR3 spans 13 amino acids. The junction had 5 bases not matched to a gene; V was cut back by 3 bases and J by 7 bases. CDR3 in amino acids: CASSLRGQIEAFF. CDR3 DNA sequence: TGTGCCAGCAGTTTGCGGGGACAGATTGAAGCTTTCTTT.

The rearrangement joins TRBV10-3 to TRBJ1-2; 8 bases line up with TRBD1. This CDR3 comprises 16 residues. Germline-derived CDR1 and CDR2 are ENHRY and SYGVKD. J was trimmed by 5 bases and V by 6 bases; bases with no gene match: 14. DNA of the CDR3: TGTGCCATCAGCCCGCCGGAAGGACAGGGCGGATATGGCTACACCTTC. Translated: CAISPPEGQGGYGYTF.

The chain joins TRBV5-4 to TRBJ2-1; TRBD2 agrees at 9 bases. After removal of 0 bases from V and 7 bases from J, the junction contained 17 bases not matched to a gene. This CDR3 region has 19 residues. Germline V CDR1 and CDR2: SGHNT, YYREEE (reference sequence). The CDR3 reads CASSLVPVYASGESNEQFF. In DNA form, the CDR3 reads TGTGCCAGCAGCTTGGTTCCTGTTTATGCTAGCGGGGAAAGTAATGAGCAGTTCTTC.

The chain's CDR3 is CASSLVPGGDTDTQYF. The CDR3 DNA follows: TGCGCCAGCAGCTTGGTTCCCGGGGGGGACACAGATACGCAGTATTTT. V gene TRBV5-1 combines with J gene TRBJ2-3; the match to TRBD2 covers 8 bases. Per the germline V gene, CDR1 is SGHRS and CDR2 is YFSETQ. J was trimmed by 2 bases and V by 0 bases; bases with no gene match: 5. This CDR3 contains 16 residues. Drawing the rest from reference TRBV5-1 and TRBJ2-3, the complete variable domain is KAGVTQTPRYLIKTRGQQVTLSCSPISGHRSVSWYQQTPGQGLQFLFEYFSETQRNKGNFPGRFSGRQFSNSRSEMNVSTLELGDSALYLCASSLVPGGDTDTQYFGPGTRLTVL.

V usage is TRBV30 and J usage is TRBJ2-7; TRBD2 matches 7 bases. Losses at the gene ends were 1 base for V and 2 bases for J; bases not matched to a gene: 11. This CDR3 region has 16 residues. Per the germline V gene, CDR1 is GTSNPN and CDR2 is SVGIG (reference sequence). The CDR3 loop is CAWSGGPERGAYEQYF. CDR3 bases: TGTGCCTGGAGTGGGGGACCCGAGCGGGGAGCCTACGAGCAGTACTTC. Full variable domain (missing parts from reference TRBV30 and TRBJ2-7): SQTIHQWPATLVQPVGSPLSLECTVEGTSNPNLYWYRQAAGRGLQLLFYSVGIGQISSEVPQNLSASRPQDRQFILSSKKLLLSDSGFYLCAWSGGPERGAYEQYFGPGTRLTVT.

The CDR3 DNA reads as TGTGCCAGCAGTGGGACAGTAGGACGGCATCAGCCCCAGCATTTT. Translating it yields CASSGTVGRHQPQHF. The chain joins TRBV6-1 to TRBJ1-5; tentatively, D is TRBD1 (6 bases). This CDR3 has 15 amino acids. V was shortened by 4 bases and J by 5 bases, with 15 bases between the two germline ends. Germline V gene data show CDR1 as MNHNS and CDR2 as SASEGT.

CDR3 bases: TGTGCCAGCAGAGCGGCCCGGGGCACCGGGGAGCTGTTTTTT. Residues: CASRAARGTGELFF. This chain uses TRBV2 with TRBJ2-2; D is perhaps TRBD2 (5 bases). The CDR3 covers 14 residues. Trimming removed 6 bases at V and 4 bases at J, with 12 bases between. Germline loops: CDR1 SNHLY, CDR2 FYNNEI.

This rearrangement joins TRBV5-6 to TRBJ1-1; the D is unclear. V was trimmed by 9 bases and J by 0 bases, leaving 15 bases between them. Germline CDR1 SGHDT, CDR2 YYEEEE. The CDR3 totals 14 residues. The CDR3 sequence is CATRHATMNTEAFF. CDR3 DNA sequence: TGTGCCACCAGGCACGCCACAATGAACACTGAAGCTTTCTTT.

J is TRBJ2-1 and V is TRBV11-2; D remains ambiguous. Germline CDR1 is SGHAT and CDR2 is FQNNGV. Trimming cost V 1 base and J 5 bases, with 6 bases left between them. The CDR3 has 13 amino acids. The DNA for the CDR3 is TGTGCCAGCAGCTTAGGGCAGAACAATGAGCAGTTCTTC. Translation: CASSLGQNNEQFF.

The CDR3, as DNA: TGTGCCAGCAGCCCCCCGGACCCGGAGGGGGAGACCCAGTACTTC. It specifies CASSPPDPEGETQYF. This chain connects TRBV14 to TRBJ2-5, with D possibly TRBD2 on 6 matching bases. The germline V gene has CDR1 SGHDN and CDR2 FVKESK. The CDR3 spans 15 residues. With 4 bases removed from V and 5 bases from J, the gap between germline ends came to 17 bases.

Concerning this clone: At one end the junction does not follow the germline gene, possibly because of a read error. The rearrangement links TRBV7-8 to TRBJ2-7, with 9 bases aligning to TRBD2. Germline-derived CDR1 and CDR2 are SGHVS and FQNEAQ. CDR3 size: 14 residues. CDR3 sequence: CASSLAGLSYEQYF. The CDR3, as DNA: TGTGCCAGCAGCCTAGCGGGACTCTCCTACGAGCAGTACTTC.

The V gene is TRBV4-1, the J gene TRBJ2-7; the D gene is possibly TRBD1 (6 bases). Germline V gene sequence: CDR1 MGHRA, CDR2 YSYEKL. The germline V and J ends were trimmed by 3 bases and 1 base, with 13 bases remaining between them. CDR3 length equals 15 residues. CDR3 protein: CASSQTEDSSYEQYF. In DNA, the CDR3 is TGCGCCAGCAGCCAGACAGAGGACAGTTCCTACGAGCAGTACTTC.

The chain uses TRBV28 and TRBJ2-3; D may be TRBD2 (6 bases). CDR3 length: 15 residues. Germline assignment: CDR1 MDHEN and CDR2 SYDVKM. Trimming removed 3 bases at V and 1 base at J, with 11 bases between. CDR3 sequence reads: CASSLGGWGTDTQYF. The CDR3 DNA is TGTGCCAGCAGTTTGGGGGGATGGGGCACAGATACGCAGTATTTT.

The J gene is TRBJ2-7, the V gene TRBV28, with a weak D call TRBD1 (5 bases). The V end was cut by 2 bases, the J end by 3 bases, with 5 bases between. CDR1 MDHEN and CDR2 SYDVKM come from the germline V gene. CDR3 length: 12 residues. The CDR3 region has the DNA TGTGCCAGCAGTTTACAGGGCTACGAGCAGTACTTC. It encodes CASSLQGYEQYF.

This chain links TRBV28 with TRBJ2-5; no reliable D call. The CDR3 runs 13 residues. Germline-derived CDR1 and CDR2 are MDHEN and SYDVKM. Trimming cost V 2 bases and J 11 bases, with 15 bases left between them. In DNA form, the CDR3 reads TGTGCCAGCAGTTTACCCCAGCCAGACATACAGTACTTC. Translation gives CASSLPQPDIQYF.

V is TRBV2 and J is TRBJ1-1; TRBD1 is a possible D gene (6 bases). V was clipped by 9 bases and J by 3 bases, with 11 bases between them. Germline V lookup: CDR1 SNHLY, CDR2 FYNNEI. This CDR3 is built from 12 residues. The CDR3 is CARPGQHTEAFF. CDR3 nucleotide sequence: TGTGCCAGACCCGGACAGCACACTGAAGCTTTCTTT.

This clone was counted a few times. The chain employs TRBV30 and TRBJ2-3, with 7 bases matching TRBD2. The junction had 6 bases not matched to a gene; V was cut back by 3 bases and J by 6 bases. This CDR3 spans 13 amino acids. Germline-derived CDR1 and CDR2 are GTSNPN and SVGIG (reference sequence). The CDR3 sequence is CAWSGGSADTQYF. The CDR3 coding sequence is TGTGCCTGGAGCGGGGGGTCCGCGGATACGCAGTATTTT. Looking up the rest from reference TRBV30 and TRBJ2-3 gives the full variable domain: SQTIHQWPATLVQPVGSPLSLECTVEGTSNPNLYWYRQAAGRGLQLLFYSVGIGQISSEVPQNLSASRPQDRQFILSSKKLLLSDSGFYLCAWSGGSADTQYFGPGTRLTVL.

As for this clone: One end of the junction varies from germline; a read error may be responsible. The CDR3 nucleotides read TGTGCCACCAGCCCCGGGACAGGGGGTAACTCTGGGGCCAACGGCCTGACTTTC. Residues: CATSPGTGGNSGANGLTF. The J gene is TRBJ2-6, the V gene TRBV15, with 11 nucleotides matching TRBD1. This CDR3 region has 18 residues. From germline, CDR1 is LNHNV and CDR2 YYDKDF (reference sequence).

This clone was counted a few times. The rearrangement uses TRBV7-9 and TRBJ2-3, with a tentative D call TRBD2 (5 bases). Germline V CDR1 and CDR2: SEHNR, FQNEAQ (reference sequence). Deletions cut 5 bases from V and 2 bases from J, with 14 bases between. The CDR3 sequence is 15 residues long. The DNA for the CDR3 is TGTGCCAGCAGCCTCGACGGGGAACCCACAGATACGCAGTATTTT. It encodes CASSLDGEPTDTQYF.

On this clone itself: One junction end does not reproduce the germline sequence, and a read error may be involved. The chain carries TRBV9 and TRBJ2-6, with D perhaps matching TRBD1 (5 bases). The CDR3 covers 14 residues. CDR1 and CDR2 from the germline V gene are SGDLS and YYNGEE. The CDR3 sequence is CASSAPAGANGLTF. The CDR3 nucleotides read TGTGCCAGCAGCGCCCCGGCTGGGGCCAACGGCCTGACTTTC.